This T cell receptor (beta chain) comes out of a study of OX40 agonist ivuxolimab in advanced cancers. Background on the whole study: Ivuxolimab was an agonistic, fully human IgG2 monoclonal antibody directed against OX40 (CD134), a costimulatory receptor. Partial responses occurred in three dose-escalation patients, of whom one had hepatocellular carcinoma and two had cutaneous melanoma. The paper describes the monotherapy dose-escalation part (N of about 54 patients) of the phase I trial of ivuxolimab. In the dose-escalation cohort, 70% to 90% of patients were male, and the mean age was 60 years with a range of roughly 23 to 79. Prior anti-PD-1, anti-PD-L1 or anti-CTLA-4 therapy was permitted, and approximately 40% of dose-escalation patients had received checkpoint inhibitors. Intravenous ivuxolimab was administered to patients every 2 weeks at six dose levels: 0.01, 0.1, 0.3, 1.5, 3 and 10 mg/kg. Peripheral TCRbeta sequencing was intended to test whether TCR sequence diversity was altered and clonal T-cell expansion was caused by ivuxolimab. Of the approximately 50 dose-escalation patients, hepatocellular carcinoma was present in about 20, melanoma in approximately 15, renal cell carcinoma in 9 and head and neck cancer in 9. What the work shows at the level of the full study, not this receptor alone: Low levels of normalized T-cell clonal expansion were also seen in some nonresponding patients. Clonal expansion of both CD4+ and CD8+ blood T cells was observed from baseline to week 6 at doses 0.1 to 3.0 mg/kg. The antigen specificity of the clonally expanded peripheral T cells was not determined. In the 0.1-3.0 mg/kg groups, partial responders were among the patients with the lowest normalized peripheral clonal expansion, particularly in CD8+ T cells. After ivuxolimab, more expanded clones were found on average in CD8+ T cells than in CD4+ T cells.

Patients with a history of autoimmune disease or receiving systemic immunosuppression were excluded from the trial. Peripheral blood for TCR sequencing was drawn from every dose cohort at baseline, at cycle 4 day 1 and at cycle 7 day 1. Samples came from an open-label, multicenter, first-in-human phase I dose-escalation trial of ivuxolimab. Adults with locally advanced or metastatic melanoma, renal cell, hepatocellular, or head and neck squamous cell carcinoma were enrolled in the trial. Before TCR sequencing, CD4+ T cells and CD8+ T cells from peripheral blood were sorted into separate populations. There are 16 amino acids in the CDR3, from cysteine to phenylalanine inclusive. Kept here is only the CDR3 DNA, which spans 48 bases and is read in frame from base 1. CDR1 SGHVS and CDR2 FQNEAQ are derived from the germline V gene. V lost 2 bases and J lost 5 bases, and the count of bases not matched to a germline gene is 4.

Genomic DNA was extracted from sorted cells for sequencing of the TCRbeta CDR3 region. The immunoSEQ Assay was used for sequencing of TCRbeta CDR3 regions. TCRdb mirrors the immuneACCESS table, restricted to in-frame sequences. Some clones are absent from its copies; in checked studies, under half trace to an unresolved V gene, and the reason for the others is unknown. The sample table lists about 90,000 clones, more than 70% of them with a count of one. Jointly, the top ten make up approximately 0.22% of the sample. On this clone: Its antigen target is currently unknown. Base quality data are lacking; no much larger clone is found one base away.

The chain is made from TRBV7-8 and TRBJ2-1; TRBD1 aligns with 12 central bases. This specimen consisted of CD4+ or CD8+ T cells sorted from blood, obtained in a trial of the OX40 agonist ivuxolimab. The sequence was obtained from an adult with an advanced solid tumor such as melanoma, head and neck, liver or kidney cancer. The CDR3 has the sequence CASSLWGQGANNEQFF. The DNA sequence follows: TGTGCCAGCAGCTTATGGGGACAGGGGGCGAACAATGAGCAGTTCTTC.